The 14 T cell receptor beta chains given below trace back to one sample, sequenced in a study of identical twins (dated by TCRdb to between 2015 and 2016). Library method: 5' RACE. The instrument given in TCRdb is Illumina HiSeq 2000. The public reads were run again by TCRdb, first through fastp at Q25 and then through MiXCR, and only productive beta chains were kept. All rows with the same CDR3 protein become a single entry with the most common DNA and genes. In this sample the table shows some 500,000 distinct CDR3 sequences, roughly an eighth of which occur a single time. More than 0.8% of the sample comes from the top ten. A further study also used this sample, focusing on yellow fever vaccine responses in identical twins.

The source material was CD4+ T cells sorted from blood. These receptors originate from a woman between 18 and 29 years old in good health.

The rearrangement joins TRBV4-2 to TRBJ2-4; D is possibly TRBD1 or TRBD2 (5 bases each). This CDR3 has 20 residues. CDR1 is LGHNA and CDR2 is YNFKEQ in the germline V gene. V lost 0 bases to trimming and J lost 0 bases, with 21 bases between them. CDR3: CASSQDSTVDGKGAKNIQYF. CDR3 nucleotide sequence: TGTGCCAGCAGCCAAGATTCGACAGTGGACGGGAAAGGAGCCAAAAACATTCAGTACTTC.

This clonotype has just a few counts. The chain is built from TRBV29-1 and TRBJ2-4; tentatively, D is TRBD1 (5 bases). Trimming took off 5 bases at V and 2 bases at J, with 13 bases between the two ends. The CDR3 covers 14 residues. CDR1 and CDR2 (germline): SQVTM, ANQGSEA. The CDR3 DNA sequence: TGCAGCGTTAGTAACAGGCGATCCAAAAACATTCAGTACTTC. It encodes CSVSNRRSKNIQYF.

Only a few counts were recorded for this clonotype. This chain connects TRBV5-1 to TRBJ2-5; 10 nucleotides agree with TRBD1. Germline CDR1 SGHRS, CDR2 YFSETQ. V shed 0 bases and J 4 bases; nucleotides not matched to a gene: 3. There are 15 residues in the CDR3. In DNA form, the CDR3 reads TGCGCCAGCAGCTTGGCCGACAGGGGGCGAGAGACCCAGTACTTC. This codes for CASSLADRGRETQYF.

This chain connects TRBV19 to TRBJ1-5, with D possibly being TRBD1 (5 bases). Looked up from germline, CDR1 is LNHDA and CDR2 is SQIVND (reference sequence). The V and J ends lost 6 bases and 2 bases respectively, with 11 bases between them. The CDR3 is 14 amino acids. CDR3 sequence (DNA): TGTGCCAGTAGATGGATGGGGGGCAATCAGCCCCAGCATTTT. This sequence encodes CASRWMGGNQPQHF.

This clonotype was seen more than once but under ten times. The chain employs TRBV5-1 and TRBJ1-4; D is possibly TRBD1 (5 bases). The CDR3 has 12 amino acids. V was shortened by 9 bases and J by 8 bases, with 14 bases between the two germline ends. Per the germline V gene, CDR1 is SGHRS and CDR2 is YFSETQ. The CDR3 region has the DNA TGCGCCATCCGGGACCAGGAAGAAAAACTGTTTTTT. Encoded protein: CAIRDQEEKLFF.

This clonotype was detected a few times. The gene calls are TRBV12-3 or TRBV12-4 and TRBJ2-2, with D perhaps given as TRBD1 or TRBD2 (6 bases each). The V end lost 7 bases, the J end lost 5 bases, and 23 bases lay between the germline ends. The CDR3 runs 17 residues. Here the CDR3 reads CASIRKLGGRGTGELFF. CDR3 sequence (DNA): TGTGCCAGCATCCGCAAACTGGGGGGCCGAGGTACCGGGGAGCTGTTTTTT.

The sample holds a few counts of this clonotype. The CDR3 region is CASSNRGTGINEQFF. The DNA for the CDR3 is TGTGCCAGCAGCAACAGGGGGACAGGGATCAATGAGCAGTTCTTC. The gene calls are TRBV14 and TRBJ2-1; 9 positions match TRBD1. The CDR3 runs 15 residues. Trimming cost V 5 bases and J 6 bases; bases outside gene matches: 8. Germline CDR1 and CDR2: SGHDN and FVKESK.

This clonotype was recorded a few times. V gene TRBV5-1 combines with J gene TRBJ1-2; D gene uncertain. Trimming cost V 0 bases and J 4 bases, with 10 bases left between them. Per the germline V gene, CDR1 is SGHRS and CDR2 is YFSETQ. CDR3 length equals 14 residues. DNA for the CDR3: TGCGCCAGCAGCTTGGAGGCCCGGTCCTATGGCTACACCTTC. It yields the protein CASSLEARSYGYTF. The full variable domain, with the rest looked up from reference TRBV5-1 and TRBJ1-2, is KAGVTQTPRYLIKTRGQQVTLSCSPISGHRSVSWYQQTPGQGLQFLFEYFSETQRNKGNFPGRFSGRQFSNSRSEMNVSTLELGDSALYLCASSLEARSYGYTFGSGTRLTVV.

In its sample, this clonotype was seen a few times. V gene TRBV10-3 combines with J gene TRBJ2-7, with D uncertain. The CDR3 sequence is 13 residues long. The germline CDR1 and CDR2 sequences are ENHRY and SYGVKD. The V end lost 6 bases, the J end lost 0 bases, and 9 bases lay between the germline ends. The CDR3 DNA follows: TGTGCCATCAGAGAGACGGACTCCTACGAGCAGTACTTC. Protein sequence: CAIRETDSYEQYF.

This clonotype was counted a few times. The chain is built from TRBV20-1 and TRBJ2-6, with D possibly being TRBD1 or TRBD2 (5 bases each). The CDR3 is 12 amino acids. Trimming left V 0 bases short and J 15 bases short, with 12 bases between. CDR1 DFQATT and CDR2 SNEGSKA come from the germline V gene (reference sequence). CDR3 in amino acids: CSARDQPGRLTF. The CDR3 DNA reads TGCAGTGCTAGAGACCAACCGGGGCGCCTGACTTTC.

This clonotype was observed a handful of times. The CDR3 loop reads CASTRIVAGLHEQFF. The DNA for the CDR3 is TGTGCCAGCACCAGAATTGTAGCGGGATTACATGAGCAGTTCTTC. The chain combines TRBV7-2 with TRBJ2-1, with TRBD2 matching 8 bases. The V gene's germline CDR1 is SGHTA and CDR2 FQGNSA. This CDR3 is 15 amino acids long. Unmatched junction bases numbered 13, after V lost 7 bases and J lost 8 bases. The full variable domain, rest sourced from reference TRBV7-2 and TRBJ2-1, is GAGVSQSPSNKVTEKGKDVELRCDPISGHTALYWYRQSLGQGLEFLIYFQGNSAPDKSGLPSDRFSAERTGGSVSTLTIQRTQQEDSAVYLCASTRIVAGLHEQFFGPGTRLTVL.

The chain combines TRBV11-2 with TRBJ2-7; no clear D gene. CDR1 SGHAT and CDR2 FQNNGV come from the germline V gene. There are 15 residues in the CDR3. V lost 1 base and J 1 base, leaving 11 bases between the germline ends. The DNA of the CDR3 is TGTGCCAGCAGCTTAGGACTTCTAACATCCTACGAGCAGTACTTC. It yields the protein CASSLGLLTSYEQYF.

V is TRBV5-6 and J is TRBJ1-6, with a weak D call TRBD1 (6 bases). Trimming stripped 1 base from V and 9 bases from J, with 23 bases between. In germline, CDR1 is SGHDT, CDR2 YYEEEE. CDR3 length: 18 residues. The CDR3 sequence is CASSLSTLQGVMGSPLHF. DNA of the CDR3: TGTGCCAGCAGCTTGTCAACACTACAGGGCGTCATGGGTTCACCCCTCCACTTT. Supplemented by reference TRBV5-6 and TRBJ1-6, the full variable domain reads DAGVTQSPTHLIKTRGQQVTLRCSPKSGHDTVSWYQQALGQGPQFIFQYYEEEERQRGNFPDRFSGHQFPNYSSELNVNALLLGDSALYLCASSLSTLQGVMGSPLHFGNGTRLTVT.

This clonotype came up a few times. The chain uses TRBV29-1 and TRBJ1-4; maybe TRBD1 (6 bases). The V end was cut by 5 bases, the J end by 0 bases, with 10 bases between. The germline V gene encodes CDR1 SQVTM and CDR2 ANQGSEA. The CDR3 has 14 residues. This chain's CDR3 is CSVLRGPTNEKLFF. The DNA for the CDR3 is TGCAGCGTTCTACGGGGGCCAACTAATGAAAAACTGTTTTTT.